This note documents a single TCR beta chain sequence. Authors' processing steps: Amplification with reference gene primers provided the estimates of nucleated cell counts. Assay used: immunoSEQ multiplex PCR; TCRdb lists only in-frame clones, some missing. V, J and clone size were drawn from that table, and D and trimming were deduced from the DNA. The sample yields some 140,000 clones, around 79% seen once. The record originates from a study of blood T cell repertoires in COVID-19. Trimming took off 3 bases at V and 3 bases at J, with 15 bases between the two ends. Germline CDR1 MNHEY, CDR2 SVGEGT. The length of the CDR3 is 16 residues.

The sequencing input was peripheral blood. The TCR was taken from an elderly man with acute or convalescent COVID-19. This rearrangement joins TRBV6-2 or TRBV6-3 to TRBJ1-5; no clear D. The CDR3 is CASSYNVYSTNQPQHF. The CDR3 DNA reads as TGTGCCAGCAGTTATAATGTGTACAGTACCAATCAGCCCCAGCATTTT.